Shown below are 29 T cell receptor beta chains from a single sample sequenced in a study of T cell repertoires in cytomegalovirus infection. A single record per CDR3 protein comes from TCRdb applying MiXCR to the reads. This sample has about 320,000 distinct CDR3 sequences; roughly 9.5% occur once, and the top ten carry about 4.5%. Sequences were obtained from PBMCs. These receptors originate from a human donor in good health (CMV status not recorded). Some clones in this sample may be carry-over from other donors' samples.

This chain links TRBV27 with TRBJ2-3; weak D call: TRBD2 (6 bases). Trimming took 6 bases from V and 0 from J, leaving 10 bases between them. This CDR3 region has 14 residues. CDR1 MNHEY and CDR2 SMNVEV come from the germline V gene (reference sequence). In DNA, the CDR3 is TGTGCCAGCAGGGACTACCGAAGCACAGATACGCAGTATTTT. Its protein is CASRDYRSTDTQYF.

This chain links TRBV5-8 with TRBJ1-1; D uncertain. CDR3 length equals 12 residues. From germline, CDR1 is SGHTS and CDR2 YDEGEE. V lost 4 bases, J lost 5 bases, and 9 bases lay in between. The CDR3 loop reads CASSRVETEAFF. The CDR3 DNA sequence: TGTGCCAGCAGCCGGGTCGAAACTGAAGCTTTCTTT.

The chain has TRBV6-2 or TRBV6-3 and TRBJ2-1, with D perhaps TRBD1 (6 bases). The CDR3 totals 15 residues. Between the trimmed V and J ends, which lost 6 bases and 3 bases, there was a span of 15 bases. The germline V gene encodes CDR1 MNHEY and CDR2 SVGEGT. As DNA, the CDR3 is TGTGCCAGCAGCCACAGGGAGCCCTACTACAATGAGCAGTTCTTC. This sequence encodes CASSHREPYYNEQFF.

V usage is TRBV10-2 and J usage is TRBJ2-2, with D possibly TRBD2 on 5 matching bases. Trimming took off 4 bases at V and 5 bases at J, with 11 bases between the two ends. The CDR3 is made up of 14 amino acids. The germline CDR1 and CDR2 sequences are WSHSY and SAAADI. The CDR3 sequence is CASSGERRTGELFF. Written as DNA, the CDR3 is TGCGCCAGCAGTGGTGAGCGGAGAACCGGGGAGCTGTTTTTT.

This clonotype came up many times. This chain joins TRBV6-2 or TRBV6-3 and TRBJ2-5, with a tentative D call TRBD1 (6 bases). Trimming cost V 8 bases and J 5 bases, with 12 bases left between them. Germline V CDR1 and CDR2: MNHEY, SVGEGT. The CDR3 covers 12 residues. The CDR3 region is CASSGAGETQYF. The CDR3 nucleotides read TGTGCCAGCTCAGGGGCCGGGGAGACCCAGTACTTC.

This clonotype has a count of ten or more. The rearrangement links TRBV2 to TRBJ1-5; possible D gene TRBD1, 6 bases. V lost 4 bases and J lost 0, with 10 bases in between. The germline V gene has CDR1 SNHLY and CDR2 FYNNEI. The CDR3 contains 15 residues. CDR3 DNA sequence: TGTGCCAGCAGTGTACAGGGCCCTAGCAATCAGCCCCAGCATTTT. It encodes CASSVQGPSNQPQHF. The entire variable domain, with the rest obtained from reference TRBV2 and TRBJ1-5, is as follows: EPEVTQTPSHQVTQMGQEVILRCVPISNHLYFYWYRQILGQKVEFLVSFYNNEISEKSEIFDDQFSVERPDGSNFTLKIRSTKLEDSAMYFCASSVQGPSNQPQHFGDGTRLSIL.

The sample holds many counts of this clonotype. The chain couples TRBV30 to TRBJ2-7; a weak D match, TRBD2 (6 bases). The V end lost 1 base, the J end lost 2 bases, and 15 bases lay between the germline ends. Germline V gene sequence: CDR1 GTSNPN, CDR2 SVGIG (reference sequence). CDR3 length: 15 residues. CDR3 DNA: TGTGCCTGGAGTGCTTATCTGGGGGGAACCTACGAGCAGTACTTC. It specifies CAWSAYLGGTYEQYF.

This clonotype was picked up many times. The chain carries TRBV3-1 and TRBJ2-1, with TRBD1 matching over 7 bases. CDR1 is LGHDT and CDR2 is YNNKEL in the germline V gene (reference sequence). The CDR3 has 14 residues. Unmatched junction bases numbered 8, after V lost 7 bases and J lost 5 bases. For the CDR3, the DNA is TGTGCCAGCACCCCGACAGGGCGGCACAATGAGCAGTTCTTC. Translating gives CASTPTGRHNEQFF.

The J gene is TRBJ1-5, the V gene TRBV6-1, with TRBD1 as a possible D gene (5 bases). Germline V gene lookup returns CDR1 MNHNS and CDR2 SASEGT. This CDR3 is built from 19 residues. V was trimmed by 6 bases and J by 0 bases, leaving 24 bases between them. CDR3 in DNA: TGTGCCAGCAGACCCAAAGGGAGCAGGGCGAGTTATAGCAATCAGCCCCAGCATTTT. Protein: CASRPKGSRASYSNQPQHF.

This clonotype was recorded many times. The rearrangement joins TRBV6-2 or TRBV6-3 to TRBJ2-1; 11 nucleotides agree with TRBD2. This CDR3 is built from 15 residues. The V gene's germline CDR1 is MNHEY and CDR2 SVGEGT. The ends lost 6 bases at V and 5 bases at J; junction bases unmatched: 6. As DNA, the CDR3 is TGTGCCAGCAGCCCGGGACTAGCGGAAAACAATGAGCAGTTCTTC. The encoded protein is CASSPGLAENNEQFF.

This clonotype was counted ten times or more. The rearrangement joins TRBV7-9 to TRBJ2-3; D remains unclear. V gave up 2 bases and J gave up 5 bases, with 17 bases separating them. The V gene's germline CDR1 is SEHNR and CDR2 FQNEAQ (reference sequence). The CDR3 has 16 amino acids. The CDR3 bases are TGTGCCAGCAGCTTATTACTTCCGGTCCCCCAAGATACGCAGTATTTT. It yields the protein CASSLLLPVPQDTQYF.

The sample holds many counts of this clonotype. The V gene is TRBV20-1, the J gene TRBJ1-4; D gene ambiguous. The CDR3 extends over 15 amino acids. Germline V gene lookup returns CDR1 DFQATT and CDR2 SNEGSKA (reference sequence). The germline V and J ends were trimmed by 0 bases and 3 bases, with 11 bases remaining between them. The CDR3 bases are TGCAGTGCTAGAGATCAACGGCTATCTAATGAAAAACTGTTTTTT. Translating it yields CSARDQRLSNEKLFF.

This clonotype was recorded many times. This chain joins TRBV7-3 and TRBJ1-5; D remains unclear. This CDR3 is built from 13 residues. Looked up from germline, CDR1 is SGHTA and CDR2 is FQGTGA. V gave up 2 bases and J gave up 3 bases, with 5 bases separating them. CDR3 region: CASSLRHNQPQHF. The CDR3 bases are TGTGCCAGCAGCTTACGACACAATCAGCCCCAGCATTTT.

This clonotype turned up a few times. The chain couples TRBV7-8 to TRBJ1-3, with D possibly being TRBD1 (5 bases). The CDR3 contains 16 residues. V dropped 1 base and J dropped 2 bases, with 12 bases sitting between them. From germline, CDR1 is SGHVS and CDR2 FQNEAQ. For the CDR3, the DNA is TGTGCCAGCAGCTTAGGAAGGGGACCCCCTGGAAACACCATATATTTT. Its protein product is CASSLGRGPPGNTIYF.

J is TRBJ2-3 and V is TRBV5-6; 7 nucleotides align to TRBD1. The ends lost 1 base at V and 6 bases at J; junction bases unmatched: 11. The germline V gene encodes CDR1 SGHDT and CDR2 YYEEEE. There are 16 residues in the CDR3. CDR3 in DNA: TGTGCCAGCAGCTTGTATGGGACAGAGGTTGTCGATACGCAGTATTTT. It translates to CASSLYGTEVVDTQYF.

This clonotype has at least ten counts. The CDR3 DNA follows: TGTGCCAGCAGCTACCGGGTAGGGGCGGGCACAGATACGCAGTATTTT. Residues: CASSYRVGAGTDTQYF. The rearrangement joins TRBV7-3 to TRBJ2-3; possibly TRBD1 for D (5 bases). Germline loops: CDR1 SGHTA, CDR2 FQGTGA. The CDR3 totals 16 residues. The V and J ends lost 4 bases and 1 base respectively, with 15 bases between them.

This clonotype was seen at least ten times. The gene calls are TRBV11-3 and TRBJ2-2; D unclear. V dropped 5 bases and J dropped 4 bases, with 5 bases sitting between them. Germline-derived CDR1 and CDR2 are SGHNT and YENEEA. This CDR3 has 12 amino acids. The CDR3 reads CASSRSTGELFF. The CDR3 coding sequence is TGTGCCAGCAGCAGGTCCACCGGGGAGCTGTTTTTT.

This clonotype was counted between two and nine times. DNA for the CDR3: TGTGCCAGCAGTGACCCCGGGCGGGACTATGGCTACACCTTC. Its translation: CASSDPGRDYGYTF. The chain uses TRBV25-1 and TRBJ1-2; D is unresolved. The CDR3 sequence is 14 residues long. CDR1 is MGHDK, CDR2 SYGVNS, per germline. V gave up 3 bases and J gave up 3 bases, with 11 bases separating them.

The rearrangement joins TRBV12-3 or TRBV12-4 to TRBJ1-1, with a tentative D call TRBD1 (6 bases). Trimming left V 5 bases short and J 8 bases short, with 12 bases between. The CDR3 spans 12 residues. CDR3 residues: CASSPGTREAFF. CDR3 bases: TGTGCCAGCAGTCCCGGGACACGGGAAGCTTTCTTT.

The CDR3 is CASSLRARSNQPQHF. CDR3 bases: TGTGCCAGCAGCTTAAGAGCCCGGAGCAATCAGCCCCAGCATTTT. This chain joins TRBV5-6 and TRBJ1-5; no definite D call. Germline CDR1 reads SGHDT; CDR2 reads YYEEEE. This CDR3 region has 15 residues. Trimming stripped 2 bases from V and 1 base from J, with 10 bases between.

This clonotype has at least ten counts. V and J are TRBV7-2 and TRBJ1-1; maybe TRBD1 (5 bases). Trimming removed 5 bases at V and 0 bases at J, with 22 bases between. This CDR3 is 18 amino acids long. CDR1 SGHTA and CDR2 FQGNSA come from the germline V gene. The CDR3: CASSSIRDFPLMNTEAFF. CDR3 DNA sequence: TGTGCCAGCAGCAGCATCCGGGACTTCCCCCTCATGAACACTGAAGCTTTCTTT.

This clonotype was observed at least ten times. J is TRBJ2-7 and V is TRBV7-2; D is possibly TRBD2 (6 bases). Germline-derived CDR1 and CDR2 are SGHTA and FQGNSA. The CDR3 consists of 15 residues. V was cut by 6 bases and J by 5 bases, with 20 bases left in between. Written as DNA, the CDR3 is TGTGCCAGCAGTTTATCGGACTACCCAACAAACGAGCAGTACTTC. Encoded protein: CASSLSDYPTNEQYF.

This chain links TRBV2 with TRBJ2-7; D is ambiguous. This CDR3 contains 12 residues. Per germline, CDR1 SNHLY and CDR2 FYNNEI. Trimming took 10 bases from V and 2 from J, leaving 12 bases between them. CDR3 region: CATFKRAYEQYF. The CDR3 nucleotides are TGTGCCACCTTCAAACGGGCCTACGAGCAGTACTTC.

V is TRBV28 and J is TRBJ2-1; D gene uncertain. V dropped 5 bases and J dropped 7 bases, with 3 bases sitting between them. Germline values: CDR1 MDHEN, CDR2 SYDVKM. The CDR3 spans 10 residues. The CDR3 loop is CASSHNEQFF. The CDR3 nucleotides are TGTGCCAGCAGTCATAATGAGCAGTTCTTC.

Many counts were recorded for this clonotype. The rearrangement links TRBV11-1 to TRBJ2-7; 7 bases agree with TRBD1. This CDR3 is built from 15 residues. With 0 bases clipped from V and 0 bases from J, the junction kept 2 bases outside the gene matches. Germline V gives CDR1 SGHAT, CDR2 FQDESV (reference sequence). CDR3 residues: CASSLAGQLSYEQYF. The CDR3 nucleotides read TGTGCCAGCAGCTTAGCGGGACAGCTCTCCTACGAGCAGTACTTC.

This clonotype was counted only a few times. CDR3 region: CASSLTGASSTDTQYF. The CDR3 nucleotides read TGTGCCAGCAGCCTGACAGGGGCCTCTAGCACAGATACGCAGTATTTT. The genes are TRBV28 and TRBJ2-3; 8 nucleotides agree with TRBD1. This CDR3 has 16 residues. The germline V gene encodes CDR1 MDHEN and CDR2 SYDVKM. Germline trimming cut 6 bases from V and 0 bases from J; bases unmatched to any gene: 8. The whole variable domain, filled in from reference TRBV28 and TRBJ2-3, reads DVKVTQSSRYLVKRTGEKVFLECVQDMDHENMFWYRQDPGLGLRLIYFSYDVKMKEKGDIPEGYSVSREKKERFSLILESASTNQTSMYLCASSLTGASSTDTQYFGPGTRLTVL.

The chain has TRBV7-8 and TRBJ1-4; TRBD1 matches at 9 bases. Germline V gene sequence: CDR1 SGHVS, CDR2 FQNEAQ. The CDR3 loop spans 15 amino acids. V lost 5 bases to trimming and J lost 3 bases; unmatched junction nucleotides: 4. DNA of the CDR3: TGTGCCAGCAGCAGAAGGACAGGGGCTAATGAAAAACTGTTTTTT. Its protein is CASSRRTGANEKLFF. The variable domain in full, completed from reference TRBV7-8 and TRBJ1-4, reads GAGVSQSPRYKVAKRGQDVALRCDPISGHVSLFWYQQALGQGPEFLTYFQNEAQLDKSGLPSDRFFAERPEGSVSTLKIQRTQQEDSAVYLCASSRRTGANEKLFFGSGTQLSVL.

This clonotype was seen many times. CDR3 sequence: CASSLTGGEQYF. The CDR3 bases are TGTGCCAGCAGCTTGACAGGGGGAGAGCAGTACTTC. This rearrangement joins TRBV7-6 to TRBJ2-7, with 9 nucleotides matching TRBD1. The CDR3 totals 12 residues. Germline values: CDR1 SGHVS, CDR2 FNYEAQ. With 3 bases clipped from V and 7 bases from J, the junction kept 1 base outside the gene matches.

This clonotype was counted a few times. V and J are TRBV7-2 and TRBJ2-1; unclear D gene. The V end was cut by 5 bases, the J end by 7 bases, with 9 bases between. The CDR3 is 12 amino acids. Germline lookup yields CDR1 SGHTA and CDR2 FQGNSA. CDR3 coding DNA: TGTGCCAGCAGCGTATCTGTTAATGAGCAGTTCTTC. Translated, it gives CASSVSVNEQFF.